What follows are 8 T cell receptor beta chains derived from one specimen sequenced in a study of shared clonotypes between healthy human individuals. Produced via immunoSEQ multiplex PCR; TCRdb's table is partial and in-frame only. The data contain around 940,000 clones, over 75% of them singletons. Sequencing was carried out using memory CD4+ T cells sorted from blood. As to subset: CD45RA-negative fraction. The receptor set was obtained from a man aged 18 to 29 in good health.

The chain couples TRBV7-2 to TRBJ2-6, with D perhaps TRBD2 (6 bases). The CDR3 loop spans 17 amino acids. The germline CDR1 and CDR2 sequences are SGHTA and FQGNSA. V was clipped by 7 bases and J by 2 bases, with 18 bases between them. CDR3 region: CASIPYGSGAGANVLTF. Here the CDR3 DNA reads TGTGCCAGCATCCCCTACGGGTCGGGGGCTGGGGCCAACGTCCTGACTTTC.

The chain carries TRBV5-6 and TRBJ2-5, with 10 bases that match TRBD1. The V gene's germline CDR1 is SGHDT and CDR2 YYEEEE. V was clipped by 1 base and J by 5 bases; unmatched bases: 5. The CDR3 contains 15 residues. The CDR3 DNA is TGTGCCAGCAGCTTGAGACAGGGGGCGAGTGAGACCCAGTACTTC. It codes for CASSLRQGASETQYF.

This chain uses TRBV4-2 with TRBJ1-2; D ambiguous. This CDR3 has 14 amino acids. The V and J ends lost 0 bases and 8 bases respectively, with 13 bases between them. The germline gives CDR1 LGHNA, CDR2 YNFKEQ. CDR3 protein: CASSQDRQVGGYTF. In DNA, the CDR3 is TGTGCCAGCAGCCAAGACCGTCAGGTCGGAGGCTACACCTTC.

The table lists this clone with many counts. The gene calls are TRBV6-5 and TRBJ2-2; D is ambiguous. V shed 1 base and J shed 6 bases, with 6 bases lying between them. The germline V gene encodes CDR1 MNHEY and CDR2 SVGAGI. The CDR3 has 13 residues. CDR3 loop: CASSYFTAGELFF. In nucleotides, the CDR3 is TGTGCCAGCAGTTACTTCACGGCCGGGGAGCTGTTTTTT.

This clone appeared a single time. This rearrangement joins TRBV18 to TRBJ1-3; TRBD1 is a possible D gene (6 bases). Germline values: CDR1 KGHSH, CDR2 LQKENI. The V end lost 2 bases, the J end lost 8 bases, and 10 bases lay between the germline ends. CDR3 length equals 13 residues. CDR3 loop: CASSPGGLDTIYF. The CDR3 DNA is TGTGCCAGCTCACCAGGGGGCCTTGACACCATATATTTT.

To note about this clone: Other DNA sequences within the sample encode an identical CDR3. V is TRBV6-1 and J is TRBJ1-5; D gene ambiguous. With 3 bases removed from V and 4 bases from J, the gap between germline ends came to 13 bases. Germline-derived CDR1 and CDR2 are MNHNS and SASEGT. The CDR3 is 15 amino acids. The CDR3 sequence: CASSDISGSNQPQHF. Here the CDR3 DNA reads TGTGCCAGCAGTGATATTTCTGGTTCTAATCAGCCCCAGCATTTT.

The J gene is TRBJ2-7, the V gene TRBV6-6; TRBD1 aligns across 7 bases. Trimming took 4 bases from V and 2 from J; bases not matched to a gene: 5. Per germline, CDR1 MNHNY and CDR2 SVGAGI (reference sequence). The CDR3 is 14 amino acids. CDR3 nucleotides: TGTGCCAGCAGTTTAATACAGGGGACCTACGAGCAGTACTTC. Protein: CASSLIQGTYEQYF.

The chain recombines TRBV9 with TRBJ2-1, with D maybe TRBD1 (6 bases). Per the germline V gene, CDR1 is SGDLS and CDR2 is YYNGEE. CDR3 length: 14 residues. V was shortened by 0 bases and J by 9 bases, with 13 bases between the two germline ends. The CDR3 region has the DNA TGTGCCAGCAGCGTAGTACAGGGTACGGGTGAGCAGTTCTTC. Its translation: CASSVVQGTGEQFF.